The next 4 T cell receptor beta chains were all read from a single sample in a study of control samples from healthy donors and cancer patients (dated by TCRdb to about 2020). Receptor amplification or capture employed the immunoSEQ multiplex PCR assay. TCRdb's version of the immuneACCESS table is confined to in-frame rearrangements and falls short of the full clone set. An unresolved V gene accounts for under half of the shortfall where checked; the remainder is of unknown origin. This sample holds roughly 200,000 clones; about 90% were observed only once. The ten largest make up over 1.5% of the sample. The sequencing input was blood. The receptors derive from a man in his thirties or forties in good health.

This clone showed up just once. CDR3: CASSSGTGNPYEQYF. CDR3 nucleotides: TGCGCCAGCAGCTCCGGGACAGGGAACCCCTACGAGCAGTACTTC. V and J are TRBV5-1 and TRBJ2-7; 9 nucleotides agree with TRBD1. The trim removed 3 bases at V and 2 bases at J, leaving 6 bases unmatched. There are 15 residues in the CDR3. CDR1 and CDR2 from the germline V gene are SGHRS and YFSETQ.

The V call is TRBV29-1, the J call TRBJ1-4; weak D call: TRBD1 (6 bases). The CDR3 extends over 15 amino acids. Germline CDR1 and CDR2: SQVTM and ANQGSEA. Between the trimmed V and J ends, which lost 5 bases and 7 bases, there was a span of 20 bases. For the CDR3, the DNA is TGCAGCGTTTCTTACGCGGCAGGGGCGGTTGAAAAACTGTTTTTT. Protein product: CSVSYAAGAVEKLFF.

This clone showed up just a few times. The V and J genes are TRBV2 and TRBJ2-2; D gene unclear. This CDR3 contains 15 residues. Germline assignment: CDR1 SNHLY and CDR2 FYNNEI. Trimming removed 1 base at V and 1 base at J, with 7 bases between. CDR3 loop: CASSEVRLNTGELFF. The CDR3 coding sequence is TGTGCCAGCAGTGAAGTCAGGCTGAACACCGGGGAGCTGTTTTTT. Looking up the rest from reference TRBV2 and TRBJ2-2 gives the full variable domain: EPEVTQTPSHQVTQMGQEVILRCVPISNHLYFYWYRQILGQKVEFLVSFYNNEISEKSEIFDDQFSVERPDGSNFTLKIRSTKLEDSAMYFCASSEVRLNTGELFFGEGSRLTVL.

The gene calls are TRBV19 and TRBJ1-5; D is unresolved. The CDR3 has 13 residues. Looked up from germline, CDR1 is LNHDA and CDR2 is SQIVND (reference sequence). V was trimmed by 5 bases and J by 7 bases, leaving 12 bases between them. Here the CDR3 reads CASSPGKGQPQHF. The CDR3 DNA reads TGTGCCAGTAGTCCCGGGAAGGGCCAGCCCCAGCATTTT.